This T cell receptor beta chain was recovered during a study of cytomegalovirus exposure and HLA in healthy donors. Notes on the study in general: In a later analysis, DRB1 alleles had the most associated TCRs; HLA-C alleles the fewest. It was around 160 TCR beta chains that were listed as cytomegalovirus-associated.

Primers included in the PCR were 60 Vbeta and 13 Jbeta primers. Only in-frame clones appear in the TCRdb table, and some are missing; sequencing was by immunoSEQ multiplex PCR. The profile shows 200,000 to 250,000 clones, about 81% of them singletons. The ends were cut back, 0 bases at V and 1 base at J, with 14 bases in the middle. This CDR3 region has 16 residues. CDR1 SGHRS and CDR2 YFSETQ come from the germline V gene. For this clone: Its antigen is still unknown.

Sequencing was performed on PBMCs. This receptor was taken from a woman aged 40 to 50 in good health and CMV-seropositive. The chain uses TRBV5-1 and TRBJ2-7; possible D gene TRBD1, 6 bases. The CDR3 nucleotides read TGCGCCAGCAGCTTGGGAGGGGGTGAGGGTTCCTACGAGCAGTACTTC. It is translated as CASSLGGGEGSYEQYF.